This passage covers 27 T cell receptor beta chains from one sample sequenced in a study of cytomegalovirus exposure and HLA in healthy donors. PCR was performed using 60 Vbeta and 13 Jbeta primers. Sequenced by immunoSEQ multiplex PCR; TCRdb stores in-frame clones only, minus some. The table records 150,000 to 200,000 clones, 75% to 90% of them present only once. The sequencing sample was made of PBMCs. These TCRs come from a girl aged 2 to 9 in good health and CMV-seropositive.

The genes are TRBV21-1 and TRBJ2-1; TRBD2 was called by the table and not checked on the DNA. TRBV21-1 is flagged as a pseudogene. The CDR3 loop spans 16 amino acids. CDR3 region: CASSKEALAGGCEQFF. CDR3 bases: TGTGCCAGCAGCAAAGAAGCCCTAGCGGGAGGATGTGAGCAGTTCTTC.

The chain joins TRBV9 to TRBJ1-3; D call uncertain. The germline V and J ends were trimmed by 0 bases and 4 bases, with 5 bases remaining between them. CDR1 and CDR2 from the germline V gene are SGDLS and YYNGEE. CDR3 length: 13 residues. The CDR3: CASSVDLGNTIYF. Here the CDR3 DNA reads TGTGCCAGCAGCGTAGACCTAGGAAACACCATATATTTT.

This chain connects TRBV4-2 to TRBJ1-6; unclear D gene. The CDR3 covers 15 residues. Germline V gene lookup returns CDR1 LGHNA and CDR2 YNFKEQ. Trimming left V 0 bases short and J 3 bases short, with 6 bases between. The CDR3 nucleotides are TGTGCCAGCAGCCAAGAGGAGCACTATAATTCACCCCTCCACTTT. It encodes CASSQEEHYNSPLHF.

The rearrangement joins TRBV5-1 to TRBJ2-3; D may be TRBD2 (5 bases). Trimming took off 4 bases at V and 5 bases at J, with 17 bases between the two ends. Germline CDR1 is SGHRS and CDR2 is YFSETQ. This CDR3 is built from 15 residues. CDR3 loop: CASSLLVGVKDTQYF. CDR3 nucleotides: TGCGCCAGCAGCCTACTAGTCGGGGTAAAAGATACGCAGTATTTT. The variable domain in full, with the rest retrieved from reference TRBV5-1 and TRBJ2-3, is KAGVTQTPRYLIKTRGQQVTLSCSPISGHRSVSWYQQTPGQGLQFLFEYFSETQRNKGNFPGRFSGRQFSNSRSEMNVSTLELGDSALYLCASSLLVGVKDTQYFGPGTRLTVL.

V gene TRBV5-1 combines with J gene TRBJ1-5, with D possibly TRBD1 on 5 matching bases. This CDR3 is built from 13 residues. Germline loops: CDR1 SGHRS, CDR2 YFSETQ. With 3 bases removed from V and 2 bases from J, the gap between germline ends came to 6 bases. The CDR3 spells CASSSGGNQPQHF. The CDR3, as DNA: TGCGCCAGCAGCTCGGGGGGCAATCAGCCCCAGCATTTT.

The rearrangement uses TRBV5-1 and TRBJ2-3; D not certain. Trimming removed 4 bases at V and 2 bases at J, with 8 bases between. CDR3 length equals 13 residues. The V gene's germline CDR1 is SGHRS and CDR2 YFSETQ. CDR3 bases: TGCGCCAGCAGCCCGCGTCCCACAGATACGCAGTATTTT. Translated, it gives CASSPRPTDTQYF.

J is TRBJ2-3 and V is TRBV5-1, with D uncertain. In germline, CDR1 is SGHRS, CDR2 YFSETQ. V lost 1 base, J lost 0 bases, and 12 bases lay in between. The CDR3 is made up of 16 amino acids. The CDR3 DNA reads TGCGCCAGCAGCTTGTCGCTCTACTCAAGCACAGATACGCAGTATTTT. Translated: CASSLSLYSSTDTQYF.

The rearrangement uses TRBV30 and TRBJ2-7; D gene unclear. Germline loops: CDR1 GTSNPN, CDR2 SVGIG (reference sequence). The CDR3 consists of 12 residues. The germline V and J ends were trimmed by 2 bases and 5 bases, with 10 bases remaining between them. The CDR3 region is CAWSSYYHEQYF. The CDR3 DNA follows: TGTGCCTGGAGTAGCTACTACCACGAGCAGTACTTC.

The V call is TRBV30, the J call TRBJ2-1, with TRBD1 matching 7 bases. The CDR3 length is 14 residues. J gave up 4 bases and V 2 bases, and 5 bases lay outside the gene matches. Germline-derived CDR1 and CDR2 are GTSNPN and SVGIG (reference sequence). The CDR3 here is CAWSPGTEYNEQFF. The CDR3 coding sequence is TGTGCCTGGAGTCCCGGGACAGAGTACAATGAGCAGTTCTTC.

V is TRBV7-9 and J is TRBJ2-3; weak D call: TRBD2 (7 bases). The CDR3 runs to 19 residues. Per germline, CDR1 SEHNR and CDR2 FQNEAQ (reference sequence). The V gene lost 4 bases and the J gene lost 3 bases, with 26 bases spanning the gap. The chain's CDR3 is CASSSGRGGAGPRTDTQYF. CDR3 DNA sequence: TGTGCCAGCAGCTCTGGTAGGGGGGGGGCAGGGCCGAGGACAGATACGCAGTATTTT.

This clone occurred a few times. The chain links TRBV13 to TRBJ2-7, with D possibly TRBD2 on 5 matching bases. This CDR3 is built from 14 residues. Germline V CDR1 and CDR2: PRHDT, FYEKMQ (reference sequence). Trimming cost V 1 base and J 2 bases, with 9 bases left between them. CDR3 protein: CASSLAGIPYEQYF. The DNA for the CDR3 is TGTGCCAGCAGCTTAGCGGGGATCCCCTACGAGCAGTACTTC.

Details on this clone: Other DNA sequences in the sample encode the same CDR3. The chain has TRBV30 and TRBJ1-2; tentatively, D is TRBD1 (5 bases). This CDR3 is 12 amino acids long. Per the germline V gene, CDR1 is GTSNPN and CDR2 is SVGIG (reference sequence). The ends were cut back, 3 bases at V and 4 bases at J, with 9 bases in the middle. The CDR3 bases are TGTGCCTGGAGGGTAGGGGCCTATGGCTACACCTTC. Its protein product is CAWRVGAYGYTF.

The V call is TRBV5-5, the J call TRBJ2-1; D is perhaps TRBD2 (5 bases). V was clipped by 1 base and J by 8 bases, with 13 bases between them. Germline CDR1 and CDR2: SGHKS and YYEKEE (reference sequence). The CDR3 is 14 residues long. The CDR3 DNA reads as TGTGCCAGCAGCTTGTCTTGGGGAGTGGATGAGCAGTTCTTC. The encoded protein is CASSLSWGVDEQFF. Full variable domain (outside the CDR3, taken from reference TRBV5-5 and TRBJ2-1): DAGVTQSPTHLIKTRGQQVTLRCSPISGHKSVSWYQQVLGQGPQFIFQYYEKEERGRGNFPDRFSARQFPNYSSELNVNALLLGDSALYLCASSLSWGVDEQFFGPGTRLTVL.

This clone has more than one count but fewer than ten. The chain is built from TRBV28 and TRBJ2-7, with D possibly TRBD1 on 6 matching bases. V shed 10 bases and J shed 6 bases, with 19 bases lying between them. This CDR3 contains 13 residues. Germline lookup yields CDR1 MDHEN and CDR2 SYDVKM. CDR3: CAIDKRGGSEQYF. CDR3 nucleotides: TGTGCCATCGACAAACGAGGGGGTTCCGAGCAGTACTTC.

The chain links TRBV10-2 to TRBJ1-2; D remains ambiguous. CDR3 length: 14 residues. Germline lookup yields CDR1 WSHSY and CDR2 SAAADI. Between the trimmed V and J ends, which lost 7 bases and 5 bases, there was a span of 17 bases. In DNA, the CDR3 is TGCGCCAGCAAAGGGCGGGTGACGGGGTATGGCTACACCTTC. Translation gives CASKGRVTGYGYTF.

This chain joins TRBV7-8 and TRBJ2-7; TRBD2 matches at 7 bases. Germline CDR1 is SGHVS and CDR2 is FQNEAQ. The trim removed 2 bases at V and 0 bases at J, leaving 4 bases unmatched. The CDR3 covers 15 residues. CDR3 nucleotides: TGTGCCAGCAGCTTAAGGGAGGGCCGCTCCTACGAGCAGTACTTC. Translation gives CASSLREGRSYEQYF.

The chain employs TRBV28 and TRBJ2-3; D is ambiguous. Per the germline V gene, CDR1 is MDHEN and CDR2 is SYDVKM. Trimming pared 2 bases from V and 2 bases from J, leaving 8 bases between. This CDR3 is built from 14 residues. The CDR3 is CASSLRLDTDTQYF. The CDR3 nucleotides read TGTGCCAGCAGTTTAAGACTGGACACAGATACGCAGTATTTT. Based on the CDR3 plus reference TRBV28 and TRBJ2-3, the full variable domain is DVKVTQSSRYLVKRTGEKVFLECVQDMDHENMFWYRQDPGLGLRLIYFSYDVKMKEKGDIPEGYSVSREKKERFSLILESASTNQTSMYLCASSLRLDTDTQYFGPGTRLTVL.

About this clone: A junction end diverges from the germline sequence, so it may reflect a read error. The rearrangement uses TRBV7-9 and TRBJ2-7; D remains unclear. The CDR3 has 12 residues. Germline V CDR1 and CDR2: SEHNR, FQNEAQ (reference sequence). The CDR3 bases are TGTTCCAGCAGCCCGCAGGATAACGAGCAGTACTTC. Amino acid sequence: CSSSPQDNEQYF.

The V call is TRBV7-9, the J call TRBJ1-2; 9 positions match TRBD1. CDR1 is SEHNR and CDR2 is FQNEAQ in the germline V gene (reference sequence). The CDR3 has 17 amino acids. V was pared by 0 bases and J by 0 bases, with 5 bases of the junction left unmatched. The CDR3 sequence: CASSLALRQGANYGYTF. DNA for the CDR3: TGTGCCAGCAGCTTAGCGCTACGACAGGGGGCTAACTATGGCTACACCTTC.

The CDR3 reads CASSLEMSGTDTQYF. CDR3 in DNA: TGTGCCAGCAGCTTGGAGATGTCGGGCACAGATACGCAGTATTTT. V gene TRBV13 combines with J gene TRBJ2-3; D remains ambiguous. Looked up from germline, CDR1 is PRHDT and CDR2 is FYEKMQ (reference sequence). The CDR3 length is 15 residues. The V gene lost 3 bases and the J gene lost 1 base, with 11 bases spanning the gap.

The CDR3 sequence: CATSEGLMNTEAFF. In DNA, the CDR3 is TGTGCCACCAGCGAGGGTCTTATGAACACTGAAGCTTTCTTT. The chain carries TRBV15 and TRBJ1-1; D unclear. This CDR3 has 14 residues. V lost 5 bases and J lost 0, with 10 bases in between. Per the germline V gene, CDR1 is LNHNV and CDR2 is YYDKDF (reference sequence).

The chain joins TRBV7-9 to TRBJ2-7, with 9 bases aligning to TRBD2. The junction had 5 bases not matched to a gene; V was cut back by 3 bases and J by 2 bases. The germline V gene has CDR1 SEHNR and CDR2 FQNEAQ (reference sequence). The CDR3 contains 15 residues. CDR3 protein: CASSLREREAYEQYF. In DNA, the CDR3 is TGTGCCAGCAGCTTGCGAGAGCGGGAGGCCTACGAGCAGTACTTC.

The sample holds a few counts of this clone. The V gene is TRBV30, the J gene TRBJ2-3; the D gene is possibly TRBD1 (5 bases). Germline loops: CDR1 GTSNPN, CDR2 SVGIG (reference sequence). The CDR3 extends over 15 amino acids. The germline V and J ends were trimmed by 4 bases and 5 bases, with 19 bases remaining between them. CDR3 residues: CAWTSAGAALDTQYF. The CDR3 nucleotides read TGTGCCTGGACCTCCGCTGGGGCGGCCCTAGATACGCAGTATTTT.

The chain carries TRBV7-3 and TRBJ2-5; TRBD2 agrees at 7 bases. The J segment lost 4 bases and the V segment lost 11 bases, leaving 13 bases of the junction unmatched. This CDR3 has 14 amino acids. The germline gives CDR1 SGHTA, CDR2 FQGTGA. CDR3 sequence reads: CASGRTRGGETQYF. The CDR3 nucleotides read TGTGCCTCAGGACGGACACGCGGGGGAGAGACCCAGTACTTC.

The chain employs TRBV19 and TRBJ2-3, with a weak D call TRBD2 (6 bases). CDR1 is LNHDA and CDR2 is SQIVND in the germline V gene (reference sequence). The CDR3 spans 17 residues. Trimming pared 3 bases from V and 2 bases from J, leaving 18 bases between. The CDR3 reads CASSMREAGPYTDTQYF. The CDR3 DNA is TGTGCCAGTAGTATGCGTGAGGCGGGACCTTACACAGATACGCAGTATTTT. The variable domain in full, with the rest retrieved from reference TRBV19 and TRBJ2-3, is DGGITQSPKYLFRKEGQNVTLSCEQNLNHDAMYWYRQDPGQGLRLIYYSQIVNDFQKGDIAEGYSVSREKKESFPLTVTSAQKNPTAFYLCASSMREAGPYTDTQYFGPGTRLTVL.

V is TRBV4-1 and J is TRBJ2-5; D unresolved. CDR3 length equals 11 residues. Germline V gene sequence: CDR1 MGHRA, CDR2 YSYEKL. V was pared by 4 bases and J by 5 bases, with 5 bases between. The CDR3 sequence: CASSLRETQYF. CDR3 nucleotide sequence: TGCGCCAGCAGCCTGCGGGAGACCCAGTACTTC.

J is TRBJ2-2 and V is TRBV28, with D maybe TRBD1 (5 bases). Trimming stripped 3 bases from V and 6 bases from J, with 23 bases between. Germline CDR1 reads MDHEN; CDR2 reads SYDVKM. The CDR3 loop spans 18 amino acids. DNA of the CDR3: TGTGCCAGCAGTTTCCCAACCACAGGAAAGGGGTTAGCCGGGGAGCTGTTTTTT. It is translated as CASSFPTTGKGLAGELFF.